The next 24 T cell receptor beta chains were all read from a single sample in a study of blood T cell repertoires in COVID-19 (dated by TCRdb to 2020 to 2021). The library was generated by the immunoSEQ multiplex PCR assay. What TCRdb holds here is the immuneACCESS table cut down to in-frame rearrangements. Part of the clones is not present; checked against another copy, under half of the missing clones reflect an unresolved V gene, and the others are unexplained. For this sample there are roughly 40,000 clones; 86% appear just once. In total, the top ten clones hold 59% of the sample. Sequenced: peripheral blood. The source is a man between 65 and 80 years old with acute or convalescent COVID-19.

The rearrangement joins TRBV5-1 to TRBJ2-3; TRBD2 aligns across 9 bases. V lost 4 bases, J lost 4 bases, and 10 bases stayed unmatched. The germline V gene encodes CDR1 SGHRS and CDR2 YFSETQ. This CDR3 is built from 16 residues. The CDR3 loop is CASSRGAGGPADTQYF. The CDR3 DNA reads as TGCGCCAGCAGCCGGGGGGCGGGAGGGCCGGCAGATACGCAGTATTTT.

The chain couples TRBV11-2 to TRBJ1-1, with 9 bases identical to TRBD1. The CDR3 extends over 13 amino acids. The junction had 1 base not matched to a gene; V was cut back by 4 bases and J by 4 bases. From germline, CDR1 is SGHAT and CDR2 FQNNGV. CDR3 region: CASSWDRVTEAFF. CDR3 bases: TGTGCCAGCAGCTGGGACAGGGTCACTGAAGCTTTCTTT.

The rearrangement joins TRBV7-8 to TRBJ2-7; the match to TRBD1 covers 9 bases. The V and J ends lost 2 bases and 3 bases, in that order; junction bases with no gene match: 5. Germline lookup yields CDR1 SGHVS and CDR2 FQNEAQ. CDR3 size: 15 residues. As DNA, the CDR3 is TGTGCCAGCAGCTTAAGGGACAGGGCCATCTACGAGCAGTACTTC. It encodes CASSLRDRAIYEQYF.

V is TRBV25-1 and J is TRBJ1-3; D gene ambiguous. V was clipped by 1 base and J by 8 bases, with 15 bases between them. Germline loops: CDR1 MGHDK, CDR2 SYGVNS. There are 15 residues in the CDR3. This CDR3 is CASSELGGNSDTIYF. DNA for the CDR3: TGTGCCAGCAGTGAATTGGGAGGGAATAGTGACACCATATATTTT.

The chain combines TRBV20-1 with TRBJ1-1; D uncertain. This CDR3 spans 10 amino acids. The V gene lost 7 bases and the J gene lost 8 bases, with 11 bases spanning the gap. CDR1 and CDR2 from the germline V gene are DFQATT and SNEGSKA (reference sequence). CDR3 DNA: TGCAGTGAGGAAAGAGGGGAAGCTTTCTTT. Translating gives CSEERGEAFF.

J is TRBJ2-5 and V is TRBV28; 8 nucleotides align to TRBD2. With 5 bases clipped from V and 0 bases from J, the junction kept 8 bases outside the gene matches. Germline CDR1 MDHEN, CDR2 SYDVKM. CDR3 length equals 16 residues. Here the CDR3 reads CASSNALAGYQETQYF. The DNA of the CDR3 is TGTGCCAGCAGTAATGCTTTAGCGGGGTACCAAGAGACCCAGTACTTC.

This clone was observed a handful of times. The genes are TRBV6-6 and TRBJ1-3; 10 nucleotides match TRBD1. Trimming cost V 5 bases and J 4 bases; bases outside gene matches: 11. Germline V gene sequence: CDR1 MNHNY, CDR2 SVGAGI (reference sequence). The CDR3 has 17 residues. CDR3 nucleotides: TGTGCCAGCAGTCCTAAATTGGGACAGGGGATCGGAAACACCATATATTTT. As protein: CASSPKLGQGIGNTIYF.

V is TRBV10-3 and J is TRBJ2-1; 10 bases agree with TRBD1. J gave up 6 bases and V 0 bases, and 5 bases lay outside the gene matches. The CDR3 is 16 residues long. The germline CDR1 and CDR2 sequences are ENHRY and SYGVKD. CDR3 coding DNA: TGTGCCATCAGTGAGTCGGGACAGGGGTCTCTCAATGAGCAGTTCTTC. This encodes CAISESGQGSLNEQFF.

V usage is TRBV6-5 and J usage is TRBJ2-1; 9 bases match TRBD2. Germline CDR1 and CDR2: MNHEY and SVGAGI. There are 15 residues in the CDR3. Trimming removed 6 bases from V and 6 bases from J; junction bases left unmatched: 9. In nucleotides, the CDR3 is TGTGCCAGCAGGAACGCGGGACTAGCAACCAATGAGCAGTTCTTC. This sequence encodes CASRNAGLATNEQFF.

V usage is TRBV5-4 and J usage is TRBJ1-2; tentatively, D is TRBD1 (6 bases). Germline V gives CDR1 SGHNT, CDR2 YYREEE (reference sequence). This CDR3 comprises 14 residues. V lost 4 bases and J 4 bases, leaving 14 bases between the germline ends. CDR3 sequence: CASSNPGQAYGYTF. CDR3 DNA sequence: TGTGCCAGCAGCAATCCGGGACAAGCCTATGGCTACACCTTC.

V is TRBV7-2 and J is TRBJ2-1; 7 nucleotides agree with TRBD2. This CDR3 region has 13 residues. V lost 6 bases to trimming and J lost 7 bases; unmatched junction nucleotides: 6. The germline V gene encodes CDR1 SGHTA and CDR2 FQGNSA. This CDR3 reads CASRGTIRNEQFF. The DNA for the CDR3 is TGTGCCAGCAGAGGGACTATCCGAAATGAGCAGTTCTTC.

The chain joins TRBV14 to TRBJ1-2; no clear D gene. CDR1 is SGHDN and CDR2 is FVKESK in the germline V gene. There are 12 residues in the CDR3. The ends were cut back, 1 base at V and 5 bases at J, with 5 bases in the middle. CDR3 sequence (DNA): TGTGCCAGCAGCCAAGCCGGGTATGGCTACACCTTC. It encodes CASSQAGYGYTF.

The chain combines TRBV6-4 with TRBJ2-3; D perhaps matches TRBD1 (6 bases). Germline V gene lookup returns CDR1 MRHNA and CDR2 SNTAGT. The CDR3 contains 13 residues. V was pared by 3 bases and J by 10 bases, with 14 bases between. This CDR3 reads CASSEGAGVAQYF. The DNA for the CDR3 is TGTGCCAGCAGTGAGGGGGCAGGTGTGGCGCAGTATTTT.

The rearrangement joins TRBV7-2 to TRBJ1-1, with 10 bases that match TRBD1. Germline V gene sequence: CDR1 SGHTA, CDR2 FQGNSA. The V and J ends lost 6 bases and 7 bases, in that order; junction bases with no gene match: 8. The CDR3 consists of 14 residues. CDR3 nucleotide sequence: TGTGCCAGCAGTTCACAGGGACAGGGGTTTGAAGCTTTCTTT. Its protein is CASSSQGQGFEAFF.

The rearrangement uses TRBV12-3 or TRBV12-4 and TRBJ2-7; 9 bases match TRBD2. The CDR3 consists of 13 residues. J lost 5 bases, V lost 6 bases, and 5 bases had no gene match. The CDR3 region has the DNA TGTGCCAGCAGGGCGGGAGGGATCCACGAGCAGTACTTC. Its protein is CASRAGGIHEQYF.

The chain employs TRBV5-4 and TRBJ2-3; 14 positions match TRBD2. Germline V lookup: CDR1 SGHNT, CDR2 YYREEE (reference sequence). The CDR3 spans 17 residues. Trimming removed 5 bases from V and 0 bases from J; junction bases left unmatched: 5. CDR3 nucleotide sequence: TGTGCCAGCAGTCCAGGACTAGCGGGGGGAAGCACAGATACGCAGTATTTT. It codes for CASSPGLAGGSTDTQYF.

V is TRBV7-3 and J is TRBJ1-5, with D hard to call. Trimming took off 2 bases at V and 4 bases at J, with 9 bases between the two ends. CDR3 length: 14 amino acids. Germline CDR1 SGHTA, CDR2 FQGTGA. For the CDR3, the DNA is TGTGCCAGCAGCTTATGGGCGGGGAATCAGCCCCAGCATTTT. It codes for CASSLWAGNQPQHF.

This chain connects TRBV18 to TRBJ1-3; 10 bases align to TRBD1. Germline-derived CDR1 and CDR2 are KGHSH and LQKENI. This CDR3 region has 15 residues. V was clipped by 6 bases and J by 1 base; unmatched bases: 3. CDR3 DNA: TGTGCCAGCTCGCAGGGACAGGGGTCTGGAAACACCATATATTTT. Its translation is CASSQGQGSGNTIYF. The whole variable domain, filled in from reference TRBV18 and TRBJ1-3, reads NAGVMQNPRHLVRRRGQEARLRCSPMKGHSHVYWYRQLPEEGLKFMVYLQKENIIDESGMPKERFSAEFPKEGPSILRIQQVVRGDSAAYFCASSQGQGSGNTIYFGEGSWLTVV.

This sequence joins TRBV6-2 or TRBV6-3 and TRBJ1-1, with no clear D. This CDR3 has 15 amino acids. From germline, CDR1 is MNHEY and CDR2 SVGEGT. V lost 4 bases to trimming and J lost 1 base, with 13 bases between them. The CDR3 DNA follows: TGTGCCAGCAGTTCGACACCGGCCAGGAACACTGAAGCTTTCTTT. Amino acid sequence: CASSSTPARNTEAFF.

CDR3 sequence (DNA): TGTGCCAGCAGCCTAACAGGGAGCCAGACGGAGCAGTACTTC. This codes for CASSLTGSQTEQYF. V gene TRBV14 combines with J gene TRBJ2-7; tentatively, D is TRBD1 (6 bases). Germline CDR1 SGHDN, CDR2 FVKESK. This CDR3 has 14 amino acids. V was cut by 4 bases and J by 7 bases, with 17 bases left in between.

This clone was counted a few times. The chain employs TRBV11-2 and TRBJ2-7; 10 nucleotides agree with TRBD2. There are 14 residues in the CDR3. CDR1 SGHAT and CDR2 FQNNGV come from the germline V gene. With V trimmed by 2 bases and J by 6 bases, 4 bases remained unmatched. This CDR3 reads CASSLSGGEGEQYF. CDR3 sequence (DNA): TGTGCCAGCAGCTTAAGCGGGGGGGAGGGCGAGCAGTACTTC.

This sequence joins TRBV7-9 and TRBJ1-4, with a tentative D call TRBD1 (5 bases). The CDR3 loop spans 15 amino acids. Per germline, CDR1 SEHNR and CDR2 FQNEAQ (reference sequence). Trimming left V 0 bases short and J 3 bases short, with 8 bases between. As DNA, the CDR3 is TGTGCCAGCAGCTTAGCTGGACACTCTAATGAAAAACTGTTTTTT. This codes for CASSLAGHSNEKLFF.

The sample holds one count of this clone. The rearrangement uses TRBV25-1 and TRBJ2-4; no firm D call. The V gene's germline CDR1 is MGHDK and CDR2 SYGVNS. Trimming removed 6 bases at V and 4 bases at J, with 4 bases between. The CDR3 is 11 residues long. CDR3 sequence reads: CASSLKNIQYF. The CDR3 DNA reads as TGTGCCAGCAGCCTTAAAAACATTCAGTACTTC. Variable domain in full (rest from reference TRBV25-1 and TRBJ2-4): EADIYQTPRYLVIGTGKKITLECSQTMGHDKMYWYQQDPGMELHLIHYSYGVNSTEKGDLSSESTVSRIRTEHFPLTLESARPSHTSQYLCASSLKNIQYFGAGTRLSVL.

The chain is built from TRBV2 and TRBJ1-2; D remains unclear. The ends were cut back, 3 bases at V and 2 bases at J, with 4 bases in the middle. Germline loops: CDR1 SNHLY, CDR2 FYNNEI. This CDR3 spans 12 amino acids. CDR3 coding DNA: TGTGCCAGCAGTGAGACAAACTATGGCTACACCTTC. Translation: CASSETNYGYTF.